This TCR beta chain was identified during a study of CD8+CD57+ T cells in acquired aplastic anemia. Study as a whole: Sorted CD4+ and CD8+ cells yielded DNA averaging around 3 ug. Study-level points and caveats: Patients and controls shared some 30 CD8+ CDR3 sequences.

Patients included in sequencing had previously demonstrated CD8+CD57+ cell expansion by flow cytometry. The cohort consisted entirely of patients having severe acquired aplastic anemia. A remark on this clonotype: Antigen specificity is unknown.

J lost 4 bases, V lost 8 bases, and 12 bases had no gene match. The germline gives CDR1 MGHDK, CDR2 SYGVNS. This CDR3 is built from 15 residues. Genomic DNA, serving as template, underwent TCR beta VDJ and CDR3 profiling. In TCRdb, the reads were re-called with MiXCR into one record per CDR3 protein. The table has around 430,000 distinct CDR3 sequences, more than 25% seen once. The gene calls are TRBV25-1 and TRBJ1-2; TRBD1 agrees at 8 bases. The sequencing input was sorted CD4+, CD8+, or CD8+CD57+ T cells (not recorded which) from PBMCs. The source of this sequence is a human donor with aplastic anemia. The chain's CDR3 is CASSPRQGAFYGYTF. The DNA of the CDR3 is TGTGCCAGCTCACCACGTCAGGGGGCCTTCTATGGCTACACCTTC.